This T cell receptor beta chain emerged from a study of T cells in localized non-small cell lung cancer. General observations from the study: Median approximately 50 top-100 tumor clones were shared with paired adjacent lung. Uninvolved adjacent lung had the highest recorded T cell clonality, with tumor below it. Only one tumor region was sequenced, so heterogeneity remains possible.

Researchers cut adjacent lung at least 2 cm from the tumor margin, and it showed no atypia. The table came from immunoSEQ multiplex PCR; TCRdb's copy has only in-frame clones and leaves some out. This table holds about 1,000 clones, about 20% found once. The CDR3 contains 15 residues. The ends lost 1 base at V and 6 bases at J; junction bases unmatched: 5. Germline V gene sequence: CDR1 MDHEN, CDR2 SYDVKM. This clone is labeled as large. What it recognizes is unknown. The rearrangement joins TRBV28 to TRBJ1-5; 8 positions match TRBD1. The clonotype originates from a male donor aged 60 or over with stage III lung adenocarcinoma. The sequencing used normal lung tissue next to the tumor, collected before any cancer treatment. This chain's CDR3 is CASSLSQGAGQPQHF. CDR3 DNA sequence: TGTGCCAGCAGTTTATCTCAGGGGGCGGGTCAGCCCCAGCATTTT.